This T cell receptor (beta chain) was obtained from a study of control samples from healthy donors and cancer patients. Sequencing used immunoSEQ multiplex PCR; TCRdb keeps in-frame clones, though not all of them. The profile covers around 90,000 clones, with under 90% appearing a single time and roughly 2.1% taken by the ten largest. The V end was cut by 6 bases, the J end by 0 bases, with 11 bases between. CDR3 size: 14 residues. Germline loops: CDR1 LNHDA, CDR2 SQIVND (reference sequence). Sequencing was performed on blood. The V call is TRBV19, the J call TRBJ1-1; D is perhaps TRBD1 (5 bases). This sequence was found in a woman between 40 and 55 years old in good health. CDR3 loop: CASRQTVMNTEAFF. CDR3 DNA: TGTGCCAGTAGACAGACAGTCATGAACACTGAAGCTTTCTTT.